This record covers a single T cell receptor beta chain. One junction end does not reproduce the germline sequence, and a read error may be involved. The CDR3 spans 15 residues. Per the germline V gene, CDR1 is KGHSH and CDR2 is LQKENI. Produced via immunoSEQ multiplex PCR; TCRdb's table is partial and in-frame only. The sample gives roughly 180,000 clones, approximately 94% of which show up once; 1.1% to 1.5% is in the top ten. The record originates from a study of control samples from healthy donors and cancer patients. Source material: blood. The V and J genes are TRBV18 and TRBJ1-1; D is unresolved. This clonotype originated in a woman aged 18-30 years in good health. The CDR3 nucleotides are TGTGCCAGCTCTCCACCATCCGGAAGGGACACTGAAGCTTTCTTT. It codes for CASSPPSGRDTEAFF.